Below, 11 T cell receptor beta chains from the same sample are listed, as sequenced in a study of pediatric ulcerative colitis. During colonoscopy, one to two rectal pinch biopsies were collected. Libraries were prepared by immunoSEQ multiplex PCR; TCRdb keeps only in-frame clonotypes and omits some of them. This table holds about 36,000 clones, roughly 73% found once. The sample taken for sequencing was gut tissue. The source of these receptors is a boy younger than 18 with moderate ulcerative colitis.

The CDR3 sequence: CASSPRLYGYEQYF. Written as DNA, the CDR3 is TGCGCCAGCAGCCCAAGACTATACGGGTACGAGCAGTACTTC. The chain joins TRBV4-3 to TRBJ2-7, with D perhaps matching TRBD2 (5 bases). The germline V and J ends were trimmed by 4 bases and 4 bases, with 14 bases remaining between them. CDR3 size: 14 residues. The V gene's germline CDR1 is LGHNA and CDR2 YSLEER.

CDR3 sequence (DNA): TGTGCCAGCAGCTCGCGGACTAGCGGGAGCACCGGGGAGCTGTTTTTT. As protein: CASSSRTSGSTGELFF. The rearrangement links TRBV7-9 to TRBJ2-2; 13 bases are a match to TRBD2. The germline V gene encodes CDR1 SEHNR and CDR2 FQNEAQ (reference sequence). This CDR3 contains 16 residues. J was trimmed by 4 bases and V by 4 bases; bases with no gene match: 3.

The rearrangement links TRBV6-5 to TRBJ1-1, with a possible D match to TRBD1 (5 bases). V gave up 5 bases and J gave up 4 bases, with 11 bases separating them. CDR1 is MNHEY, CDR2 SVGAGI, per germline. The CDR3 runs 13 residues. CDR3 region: CASSLTVLTEAFF. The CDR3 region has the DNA TGTGCCAGCAGTCTGACAGTGCTCACTGAAGCTTTCTTT.

The CDR3 spells CASSLLGDTQYF. The CDR3, as DNA: TGTGCCAGCAGTTTACTTGGGGATACGCAGTATTTT. This chain uses TRBV27 with TRBJ2-3; no reliable D call. Germline values: CDR1 MNHEY, CDR2 SMNVEV (reference sequence). The CDR3 sequence is 12 residues long. V lost 2 bases and J lost 6, with 6 bases in between.

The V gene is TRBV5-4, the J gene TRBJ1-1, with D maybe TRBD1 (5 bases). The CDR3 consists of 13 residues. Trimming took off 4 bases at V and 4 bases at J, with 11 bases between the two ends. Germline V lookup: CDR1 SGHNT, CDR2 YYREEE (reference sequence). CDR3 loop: CASSRSRGTEAFF. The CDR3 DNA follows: TGTGCCAGCAGCCGAAGTAGGGGCACTGAAGCTTTCTTT.

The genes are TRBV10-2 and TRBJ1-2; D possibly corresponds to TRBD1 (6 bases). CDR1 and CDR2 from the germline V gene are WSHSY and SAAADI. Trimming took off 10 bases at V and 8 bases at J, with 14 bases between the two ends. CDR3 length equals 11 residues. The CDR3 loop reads CATRGGYGYTF. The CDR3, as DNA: TGCGCCACTCGAGGGGGTTACGGCTACACCTTC.

CDR3 loop: CASSRSDSVAHEQYF. In DNA, the CDR3 is TGTGCCAGCAGCCGGTCGGACTCGGTAGCTCACGAGCAGTACTTC. The rearrangement joins TRBV5-4 to TRBJ2-7; D might be TRBD2 (5 bases). This CDR3 comprises 15 residues. V lost 4 bases to trimming and J lost 5 bases, with 19 bases between them. Germline-derived CDR1 and CDR2 are SGHNT and YYREEE (reference sequence).

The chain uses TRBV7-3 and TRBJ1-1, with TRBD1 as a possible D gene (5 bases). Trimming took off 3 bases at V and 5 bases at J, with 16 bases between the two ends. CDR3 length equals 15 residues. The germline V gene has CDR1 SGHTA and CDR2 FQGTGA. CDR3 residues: CASSFQGGSNTEAFF. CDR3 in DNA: TGTGCCAGCAGCTTCCAGGGAGGTTCGAATACTGAAGCTTTCTTT.

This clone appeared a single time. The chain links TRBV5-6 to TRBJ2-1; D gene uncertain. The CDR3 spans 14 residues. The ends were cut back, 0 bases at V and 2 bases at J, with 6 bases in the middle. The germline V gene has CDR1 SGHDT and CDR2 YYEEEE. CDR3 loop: CASSLGQTYNEQFF. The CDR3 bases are TGTGCCAGCAGCTTGGGGCAAACCTACAATGAGCAGTTCTTC.

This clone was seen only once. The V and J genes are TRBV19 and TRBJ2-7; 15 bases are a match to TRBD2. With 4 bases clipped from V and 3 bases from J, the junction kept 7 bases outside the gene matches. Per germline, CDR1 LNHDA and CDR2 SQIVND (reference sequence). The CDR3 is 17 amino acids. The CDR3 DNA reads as TGTGCCAGTAGTACAGGGGGACTAGCGGGAGGCATCTACGAGCAGTACTTC. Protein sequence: CASSTGGLAGGIYEQYF.

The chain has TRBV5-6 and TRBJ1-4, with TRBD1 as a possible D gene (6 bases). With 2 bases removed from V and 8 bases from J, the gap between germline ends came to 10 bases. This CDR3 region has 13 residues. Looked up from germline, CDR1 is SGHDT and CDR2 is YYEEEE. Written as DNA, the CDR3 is TGTGCCAGCAGCTTCCAACAGGGAGAAAAACTGTTTTTT. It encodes CASSFQQGEKLFF.